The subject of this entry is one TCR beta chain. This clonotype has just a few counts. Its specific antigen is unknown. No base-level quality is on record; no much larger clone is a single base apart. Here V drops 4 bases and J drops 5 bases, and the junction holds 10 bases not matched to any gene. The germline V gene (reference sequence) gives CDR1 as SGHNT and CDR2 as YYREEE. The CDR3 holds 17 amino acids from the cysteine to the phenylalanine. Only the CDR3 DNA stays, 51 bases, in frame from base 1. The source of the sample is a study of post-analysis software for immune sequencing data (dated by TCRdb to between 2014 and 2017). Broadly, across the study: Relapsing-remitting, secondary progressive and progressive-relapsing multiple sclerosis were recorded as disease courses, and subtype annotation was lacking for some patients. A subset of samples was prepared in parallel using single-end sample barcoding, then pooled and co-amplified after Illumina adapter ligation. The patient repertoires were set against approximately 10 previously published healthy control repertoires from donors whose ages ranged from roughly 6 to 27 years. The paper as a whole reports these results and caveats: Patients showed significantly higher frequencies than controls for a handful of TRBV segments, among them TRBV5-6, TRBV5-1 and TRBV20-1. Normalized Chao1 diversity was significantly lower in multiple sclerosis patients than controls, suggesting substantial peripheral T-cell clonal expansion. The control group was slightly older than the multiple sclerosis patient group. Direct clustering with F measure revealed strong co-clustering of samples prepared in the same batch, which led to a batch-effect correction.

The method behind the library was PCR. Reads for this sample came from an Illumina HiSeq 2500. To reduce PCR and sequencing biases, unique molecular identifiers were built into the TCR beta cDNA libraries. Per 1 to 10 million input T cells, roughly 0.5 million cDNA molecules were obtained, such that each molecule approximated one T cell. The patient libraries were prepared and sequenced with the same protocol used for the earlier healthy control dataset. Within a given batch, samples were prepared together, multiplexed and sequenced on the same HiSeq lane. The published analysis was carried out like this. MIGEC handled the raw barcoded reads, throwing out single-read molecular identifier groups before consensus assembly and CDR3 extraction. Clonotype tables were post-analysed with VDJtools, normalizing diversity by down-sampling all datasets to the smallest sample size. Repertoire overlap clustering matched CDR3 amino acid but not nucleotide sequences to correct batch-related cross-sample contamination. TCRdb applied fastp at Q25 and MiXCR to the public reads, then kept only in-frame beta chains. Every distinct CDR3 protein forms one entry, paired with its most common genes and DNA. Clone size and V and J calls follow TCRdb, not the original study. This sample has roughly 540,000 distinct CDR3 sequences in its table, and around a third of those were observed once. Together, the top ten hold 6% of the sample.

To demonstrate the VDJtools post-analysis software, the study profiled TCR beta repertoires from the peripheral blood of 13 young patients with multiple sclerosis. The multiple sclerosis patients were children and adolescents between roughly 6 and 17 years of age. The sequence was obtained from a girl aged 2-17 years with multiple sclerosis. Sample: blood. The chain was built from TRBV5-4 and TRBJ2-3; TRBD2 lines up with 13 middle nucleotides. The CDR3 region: CASSTGLAGAGEDTQYF. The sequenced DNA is TGTGCCAGCAGCACTGGACTAGCGGGGGCTGGGGAAGATACGCAGTATTTT.